These 12 T cell receptor beta chains originate from one sample sequenced in a study of blood T cell repertoires in COVID-19. Clones were read by immunoSEQ multiplex PCR, and TCRdb kept only the in-frame ones, dropping some. This sample has some 82,000 clones, with about 86% found just once. The sequencing input was peripheral blood. These receptors all stem from a man older than 75 with active or convalescent COVID-19.

The V and J genes are TRBV5-6 and TRBJ1-4; no clear D. Trimming left V 9 bases short and J 6 bases short, with 18 bases between. Germline-derived CDR1 and CDR2 are SGHDT and YYEEEE. The length of the CDR3 is 14 residues. CDR3 region: CATRRTGGDEKLFF. The CDR3 bases are TGTGCCACCCGCAGAACGGGCGGGGATGAAAAACTGTTTTTT.

V usage is TRBV7-6 and J usage is TRBJ2-3; 8 nucleotides agree with TRBD2. V was clipped by 3 bases and J by 2 bases; unmatched bases: 4. This CDR3 region has 15 residues. The germline V gene encodes CDR1 SGHVS and CDR2 FNYEAQ. The CDR3 here is CASSFAGGTTDTQYF. The DNA of the CDR3 is TGTGCCAGCAGCTTCGCGGGGGGAACCACAGATACGCAGTATTTT.

The chain has TRBV5-5 and TRBJ2-2; 9 nucleotides align to TRBD1. CDR1 is SGHKS and CDR2 is YYEKEE in the germline V gene (reference sequence). The J segment lost 7 bases and the V segment lost 3 bases, leaving 7 bases of the junction unmatched. The CDR3 sequence is 15 residues long. CDR3 loop: CASSSRTGANGELFF. The CDR3 nucleotides read TGTGCCAGCAGCTCCCGGACAGGGGCAAACGGGGAGCTGTTTTTT.

This clone was picked up one time. The chain has TRBV30 and TRBJ1-2; 7 positions match TRBD1. Germline CDR1 reads GTSNPN; CDR2 reads SVGIG (reference sequence). The V gene end was trimmed by 0 bases and the J gene end by 0 bases; junction bases not matched to a gene: 4. The length of the CDR3 is 15 residues. The CDR3 loop is CAWSVGTAPNYGYTF. The CDR3 region has the DNA TGTGCCTGGAGTGTCGGGACAGCCCCTAACTATGGCTACACCTTC.

The J gene is TRBJ2-1, the V gene TRBV2; 14 positions agree with TRBD2. The CDR3 has 15 amino acids. Germline CDR1 reads SNHLY; CDR2 reads FYNNEI. V shed 1 base and J 8 bases; nucleotides not matched to a gene: 1. This chain's CDR3 is CASSEGLAGGYEQFF. The DNA of the CDR3 is TGTGCCAGCAGTGAAGGACTAGCGGGAGGGTATGAGCAGTTCTTC. The whole variable domain, remainder taken from reference TRBV2 and TRBJ2-1, is EPEVTQTPSHQVTQMGQEVILRCVPISNHLYFYWYRQILGQKVEFLVSFYNNEISEKSEIFDDQFSVERPDGSNFTLKIRSTKLEDSAMYFCASSEGLAGGYEQFFGPGTRLTVL.

The chain is built from TRBV27 and TRBJ1-2, with 8 bases aligning to TRBD1. J lost 3 bases, V lost 6 bases, and 3 bases had no gene match. The length of the CDR3 is 13 residues. The V gene's germline CDR1 is MNHEY and CDR2 SMNVEV (reference sequence). The CDR3 DNA follows: TGTGCCAGCAGGTCGGGACAGGACTATGGCTACACCTTC. It codes for CASRSGQDYGYTF.

The V gene is TRBV3-1 (or the pseudogene TRBV3-2), the J gene TRBJ1-1; TRBD1 matches at 8 bases. Looked up from germline, CDR1 is LGHDT and CDR2 is YNNKEL (reference sequence). V was clipped by 2 bases and J by 5 bases; unmatched bases: 7. The CDR3 runs 15 residues. CDR3 DNA: TGTGCCAGCAGCCAATCAAGGACAGGGCCTACTGAAGCTTTCTTT. Translated: CASSQSRTGPTEAFF.

The chain combines TRBV1 with TRBJ1-1. TRBV1 is tagged as a pseudogene. The CDR3 consists of 16 residues. In DNA form, the CDR3 reads TGCACCAGCAGCCCTCAGGAGGGGCTCGGTCGGACTGAAGCTTTCTTT. Its translation is CTSSPQEGLGRTEAFF.

The chain uses TRBV19 and TRBJ1-1, with a possible D match to TRBD1 (6 bases). Germline V gene lookup returns CDR1 LNHDA and CDR2 SQIVND (reference sequence). V was clipped by 7 bases and J by 5 bases, with 23 bases between them. The CDR3 runs 16 residues. CDR3 in amino acids: CASTAYTGRGGTEAFF. CDR3 DNA sequence: TGTGCCAGTACCGCATATACAGGGCGGGGGGGTACTGAAGCTTTCTTT.

The chain uses TRBV3-1 (or the pseudogene TRBV3-2) and TRBJ1-1, with TRBD1 matching over 8 bases. This CDR3 has 16 amino acids. CDR1 and CDR2 (germline): LGHDT, YNNKEL (reference sequence). Trimming removed 1 base from V and 0 bases from J; junction bases left unmatched: 4. The CDR3 here is CASSQGTGIMNTEAFF. CDR3 coding DNA: TGTGCCAGCAGCCAAGGGACAGGGATCATGAACACTGAAGCTTTCTTT.

The chain couples TRBV19 to TRBJ1-5; TRBD1 aligns across 8 bases. The ends lost 6 bases at V and 7 bases at J; junction bases unmatched: 2. CDR3 size: 12 residues. The germline CDR1 and CDR2 sequences are LNHDA and SQIVND (reference sequence). The CDR3 loop reads CASRDRDQPQHF. The CDR3, as DNA: TGTGCCAGTAGGGACAGGGACCAGCCCCAGCATTTT.

The chain has TRBV2 and TRBJ1-6; D is unresolved. Per the germline V gene, CDR1 is SNHLY and CDR2 is FYNNEI. V shed 6 bases and J shed 9 bases, with 12 bases lying between them. The CDR3 extends over 13 amino acids. CDR3 bases: TGTGCCAGCAGGGTCAGAGAGCGTTCACCCCTCCACTTT. Translating gives CASRVRERSPLHF.